The T cell receptor beta chain described here comes from a study of PD-1 blockade in mismatch repair-deficient tumors (TCRdb year 2017). Concerning the study at large: Between September 2013 and September 2016, the trial enrolled around 89 consecutive patients with about a dozen mismatch repair-deficient cancer types, every one of whom had been previously treated and was progressing. Tumor-associated T cell clones in the peripheral blood of patients responding to PD-1 blockade were tracked using deep sequencing of TCR CDR3 regions.

The protocol used for the library was the immunoSEQ multiplex PCR assay. Drawn from immuneACCESS, this table holds only the in-frame rearrangements with V and J called that TCRdb kept. Clones are partly lost; checked studies trace under half to an unresolved V gene and leave the rest unexplained. Recorded for this sample are 39,000 or so clones; approximately 83% of them occurred a single time. Approximately 1.1% of the sample belongs to the ten largest clones. The germline V gene specifies ENHRY as CDR1 and SYGVKD as CDR2. The CDR3 starts with the cysteine, ends with the phenylalanine, and has 15 residues. Here the CDR3 DNA is all that survives: 45 bases in frame from base 1. V is cut back by 2 bases and J by 12 bases, with 4 bases in the junction unmatched. For every enrolled patient, mismatch repair deficiency was confirmed by either polymerase chain reaction or immunohistochemistry. TCR sequencing was carried out for three patients who responded to pembrolizumab therapy. In the phase II trial, pembrolizumab PD-1 blockade was tested prospectively in advanced mismatch repair-deficient cancers, no matter which tissue of origin the cancers came from. Peripheral blood T cell samples were serially collected before and at multiple times after PD-1 blockade was started. Blood sampling times were reported as weeks after the first pembrolizumab dose.

What the study reported, not specific to this receptor: Clones residing in the tumor, which were often undetectable in blood before treatment, expanded quickly after pembrolizumab and then contracted, generally before radiologic responses.

For this clone: Its antigen specificity is not known. No quality values exist for individual bases; no much larger clone is one base distant.

The V and J segments used are TRBV10-3 and TRBJ2-1, with 16 central nucleotides matching TRBD2. This receptor was taken from an adult with mismatch repair-deficient cancer. The sequences come from PBMCs, collected 38 weeks after starting pembrolizumab. The DNA reads TGTGCCATCAGTGAGCCTGGGACTAGCGGGAGGGGGCAGTTCTTC. Translation gives CAISEPGTSGRGQFF.